The T cell receptor beta chain described here comes from a study of technical replicates of blood from a few donors. Trimming left V 6 bases short and J 7 bases short, with 15 bases between. The CDR3 totals 14 residues. The germline V gene encodes CDR1 MDHEN and CDR2 SYDVKM. Assay: immunoSEQ multiplex PCR; the TCRdb copy retains only in-frame clones and omits some. Of about 14,000 clones listed, 84% were seen once; the top ten hold 10%. The rearrangement links TRBV28 to TRBJ1-4; D unresolved. Sequenced: PBMCs. The TCR was taken from a human donor in good health. The CDR3 bases are TGTGCCAGCAGCGGAGAGGGCTTGGGTGAAAAACTGTTTTTT. Translating gives CASSGEGLGEKLFF.